This is a list of T cell receptor beta chains from one sample in a study of identifying expanded T cells in peripheral blood. Sequenced by immunoSEQ multiplex PCR; TCRdb stores in-frame clones only, minus some. The sample lists 60,000 to 65,000 clones, about four fifths occurring once. Sequencing was carried out using blood. The source is a person aged 18 to 75 in good health. Both conserved end residues are part of each CDR3. Fields, in order: V gene, CDR3 protein.

>TRBV30
CAWRRGAGFYNEQFF
>TRBV5-1
CASSNSDSTDTQYF
>TRBV30
CAWSHGRGRVDGYTF
>TRBV5-3
CARSEGGGTIYF
>TRBV5-6
CASSRGSGANVLTF
>TRBV12-5
CASGLAQPGSRGTQYF
>TRBV9
CASSPTSGRGNEQFF
>TRBV6-1
CASSEVTGGRELFF
>TRBV18
CASSLPQGSDGYTF
>TRBV7-2
CASRTGLAAYNEQFF
>TRBV30
CAGLSRVPQETQYF
>TRBV6-1
CASSGQGAASPLHF
>TRBV27
CASSERVYSNQPQHF
>TRBV5-1
CASSLSGLSYNEQFF
>TRBV5-6
CASRGSQVQETQYF
>TRBV5-4
CASSLEGSLPSLNQPQHF
>TRBV5-1
CASSRAQGTDTQYF
>TRBV6-1
CASSAMHQETQYF
>TRBV7-2
CASSNRVKTGELFF
>TRBV30
CAWKGTDLSGNTIYF
>TRBV14
CASSPAWGGNNEQFF
>TRBV7-8
CASSFARDRSFYGYTF
>TRBV19
CASGPGTGYSRTAEAFF
>TRBV2
CASSEGQLTTDTQYF
>TRBV30
CAWAGGSGRVQFF
>TRBV5-1
CASSLYEDGYTF
>TRBV14
CASSPWRKGGTEAFF
>TRBV6-1
CASSEAGTQRGEAFF
>TRBV11-3
CASSAQGVYGYTF
>TRBV18
CASSPQGGNTEAFF
>TRBV27
CASSLMAGQPQHF
>TRBV6-1
CASSEKAGQAGQPQHF
>TRBV7-8
CASSLGTSGRGDETQYF
>TRBV7-9
CASSLETTMAGGYTF
>TRBV5-6
CASSLTGPNTEAFF
>TRBV5-1
CASSTEGLEATGELFF
>TRBV19
CASTVGGGVSNQPQHF
>TRBV19
CATAGRANYGYTF
>TRBV27
CASSPGGWNTEAFF
>TRBV9
CASSGLAGLRDTQYF
>TRBV19
CASSRGELFF
>TRBV7-9
CASSLARDQETQYF
>TRBV5-5
CASSSPGTPTGELFF
>TRBV9
CASSGTAGNTIYF
>TRBV9
CASSVSGRAGEQYF
>TRBV6-1
CASSQEDNYGYTF
>TRBV6-1
CASSDYRGLEPQHF
>TRBV28
CASEREGLVTGELFF
>TRBV9
CASSRGQGPDTQYF
>TRBV30
CAWRGQRGLNEQFF
>TRBV5-1
CANRQGLRYGYTF
>TRBV6-1
CASSEILAGARGDTQYF
>TRBV5-1
CASSTGPPFADTQYF
>TRBV19
CASGDDSSYGYTF
>TRBV11-2
CASSFGLNTEAFF